The rows below give T cell receptor beta chains drawn from one sample of a study of a mutant IDH1 vaccine in newly diagnosed glioma. The table came from immunoSEQ multiplex PCR; TCRdb's copy has only in-frame clones and leaves some out. This sample has 38,000 or so clones, with roughly nine tenths found just once. Their antigens are not known. Material: PBMCs, obtained from a glioma patient whose treatment included an IDH1 peptide vaccine. These receptors came from a man aged 45-60 years with glioma. Both conserved end residues are part of each CDR3. A D gene is named only where the DNA matches it firmly.

V	D	length	J	CDR3	DNA
TRBV5-1	NA	14	TRBJ2-3	CASSLARGADTQYF	TGCGCCAGCAGCTTGGCACGAGGGGCTGATACGCAGTATTTT
TRBV2	NA	15	TRBJ1-2	CASSALDTKAYGYTF	TGTGCCAGCAGTGCTCTGGACACGAAGGCCTATGGCTACACCTTC
TRBV7-2	NA	15	TRBJ1-2	CASSLDPSGRSGYTF	TGTGCCAGCAGCTTAGATCCCTCGGGGCGTAGTGGCTACACCTTC
TRBV6-4	NA	15	TRBJ2-7	CASSEWAGANYEQYF	TGTGCCAGCAGTGAATGGGCAGGGGCAAACTACGAGCAGTACTTC
TRBV5-4	TRBD1	15	TRBJ2-5	CASSLRSGGQETQYF	TGTGCCAGCAGCTTGCGGTCAGGGGGCCAAGAGACCCAGTACTTC
TRBV5-8	NA	16	TRBJ1-4	CASRPGGGTTNEKLFF	TGTGCCAGCAGGCCGGGAGGAGGAACAACTAATGAAAAACTGTTTTTT
TRBV5-5	NA	15	TRBJ1-4	CASSLAAAPGEKLFF	TGTGCCAGCAGCTTGGCTGCGGCCCCAGGGGAAAAACTGTTTTTT
TRBV29-1	TRBD2	14	TRBJ2-3	CSVAYSGSTDTQYF	TGCAGCGTCGCCTATAGCGGGAGCACAGATACGCAGTATTTT
TRBV18	NA	11	TRBJ2-1	CASSKENEQFF	TGTGCCAGCTCGAAGGAGAATGAGCAGTTCTTC
TRBV5-6	NA	13	TRBJ2-5	CASSQGLWETQYF	TGTGCCAGCAGTCAGGGGTTATGGGAGACCCAGTACTTC
TRBV18	TRBD1	15	TRBJ1-1	CASSPRDSYYTEAFF	TGTGCCAGCTCACCCCGGGACAGCTATTACACTGAAGCTTTCTTT
TRBV11-2	TRBD1	18	TRBJ1-1	CASSLRAGGGPMNTEAFF	TGTGCCAGCAGCTTAAGGGCAGGGGGAGGGCCAATGAACACTGAAGCTTTCTTT
TRBV28	NA	12	TRBJ1-2	CASSLEGGGYTF	TGTGCCAGCAGTTTAGAGGGGGGAGGCTACACCTTC
TRBV30	NA	13	TRBJ1-5	CAWSSGSNQPQHF	TGTGCCTGGAGCTCGGGTAGCAATCAGCCCCAGCATTTT
TRBV5-1	NA	17	TRBJ2-1	CASSLVGGVNSYNEQFF	TGCGCCAGCAGCTTGGTGGGGGGCGTCAACTCCTACAATGAGCAGTTCTTC
TRBV9	TRBD1	16	TRBJ1-4	CASSSLDRVANEKLFF	TGTGCCAGCAGCTCGCTAGACAGGGTTGCTAATGAAAAACTGTTTTTT
TRBV27	NA	14	TRBJ1-1	CASSFRTDNTEAFF	TGTGCCAGCAGTTTTAGGACGGACAACACTGAAGCTTTCTTT
TRBV7-2	TRBD1	14	TRBJ2-5	CASSSIWTGETQYF	TGTGCCAGCAGCTCGATTTGGACAGGGGAGACCCAGTACTTC
TRBV19	NA	16	TRBJ2-1	CASSTTWTSLQGEQFF	TGTGCCAGTAGTACAACATGGACTAGTCTCCAGGGGGAGCAGTTCTTC
TRBV19	TRBD2	15	TRBJ2-7	CASTPGTSGPYEQYF	TGTGCCAGTACCCCCGGGACTAGCGGGCCCTACGAGCAGTACTTC
TRBV29-1	NA	12	TRBJ1-2	CSVEGGGYGYTF	TGCAGCGTTGAAGGAGGGGGCTATGGCTACACCTTC
TRBV6-6	NA	13	TRBJ2-7	CASSVRKFYEQYF	TGTGCCAGCAGTGTTCGGAAGTTCTACGAGCAGTACTTC
TRBV19	NA	13	TRBJ1-5	CASSWDGYQPQHF	TGTGCCAGTAGCTGGGACGGTTATCAGCCCCAGCATTTT
TRBV5-1	NA	14	TRBJ2-7	CASSLGTGRGEQYF	TGCGCCAGCAGCTTGGGGACAGGGAGGGGCGAGCAGTACTTC
TRBV27	NA	20	TRBJ2-2	CASSLVGGGSVIWNTGELFF	TGTGCCAGCAGTTTAGTGGGTGGAGGGTCAGTCATTTGGAACACCGGGGAGCTGTTTTTT